The 5 T cell receptor beta chains below were found in one sample sequenced in a study of T cells after yellow fever vaccination. In TCRdb, the 5' RACE reads were re-called with MiXCR into one record per CDR3 protein. The repertoire holds some 560,000 distinct CDR3 sequences, with around 21% as singletons. The sequenced sample was PBMCs, obtained 15 days after the yellow fever booster vaccination. Every receptor here comes from a man aged 25-45 years who received the YFV17D yellow fever vaccine.

This clonotype was recorded a few times. This sequence joins TRBV11-3 and TRBJ2-3; perhaps TRBD1 as D (5 bases). V was trimmed by 1 base and J by 2 bases, leaving 13 bases between them. The germline V gene encodes CDR1 SGHNT and CDR2 YENEEA. The CDR3 spans 16 residues. This CDR3 is CASSLGMGPNTDTQYF. CDR3 coding DNA: TGTGCCAGCAGCTTAGGGATGGGGCCGAACACAGATACGCAGTATTTT.

Only a few counts were recorded for this clonotype. The rearrangement uses TRBV7-9 and TRBJ2-7; 7 positions agree with TRBD1. J was trimmed by 3 bases and V by 2 bases; bases with no gene match: 1. The CDR3 extends over 13 amino acids. The germline gives CDR1 SEHNR, CDR2 FQNEAQ (reference sequence). CDR3: CASSLRTGYEQYF. CDR3 sequence (DNA): TGTGCCAGCAGCTTACGGACAGGCTACGAGCAGTACTTC. The complete variable domain, with remaining parts taken from reference TRBV7-9 and TRBJ2-7, reads DTGVSQNPRHKITKRGQNVTFRCDPISEHNRLYWYRQTLGQGPEFLTYFQNEAQLEKSRLLSDRFSAERPKGSFSTLEIQRTEQGDSAMYLCASSLRTGYEQYFGPGTRLTVT.

The chain joins TRBV10-3 to TRBJ2-3; 13 positions match TRBD2. The CDR3 runs to 17 residues. V lost 0 bases and J lost 4; bases outside the gene matches: 4. Looked up from germline, CDR1 is ENHRY and CDR2 is SYGVKD. The CDR3 loop is CAISESTSGRSSDTQYF. Written as DNA, the CDR3 is TGTGCCATCAGTGAGTCGACTAGCGGGAGGTCATCAGATACGCAGTATTTT.

This clonotype counts as medium-sized. V usage is TRBV6-5 and J usage is TRBJ2-1; 10 bases line up with TRBD1. CDR3 size: 16 residues. Trimming at V came to 3 bases and at J to 6 bases, leaving 8 bases not matched to a gene. Germline CDR1 reads MNHEY; CDR2 reads SVGAGI. CDR3 region: CASSYRGTGERNEQFF. DNA for the CDR3: TGTGCCAGCAGTTATAGAGGGACAGGGGAACGCAATGAGCAGTTCTTC.

The table lists this clonotype with a few counts. The chain carries TRBV5-1 and TRBJ2-1; 7 nucleotides align to TRBD2. In germline, CDR1 is SGHRS, CDR2 YFSETQ. CDR3 length: 15 amino acids. V dropped 0 bases and J dropped 6; count of bases not matched to a gene: 6. This chain's CDR3 is CASSLDGLVINEQFF. CDR3 coding DNA: TGCGCCAGCAGCTTGGACGGACTAGTGATCAATGAGCAGTTCTTC. The variable domain in full, with the rest retrieved from reference TRBV5-1 and TRBJ2-1, is KAGVTQTPRYLIKTRGQQVTLSCSPISGHRSVSWYQQTPGQGLQFLFEYFSETQRNKGNFPGRFSGRQFSNSRSEMNVSTLELGDSALYLCASSLDGLVINEQFFGPGTRLTVL.